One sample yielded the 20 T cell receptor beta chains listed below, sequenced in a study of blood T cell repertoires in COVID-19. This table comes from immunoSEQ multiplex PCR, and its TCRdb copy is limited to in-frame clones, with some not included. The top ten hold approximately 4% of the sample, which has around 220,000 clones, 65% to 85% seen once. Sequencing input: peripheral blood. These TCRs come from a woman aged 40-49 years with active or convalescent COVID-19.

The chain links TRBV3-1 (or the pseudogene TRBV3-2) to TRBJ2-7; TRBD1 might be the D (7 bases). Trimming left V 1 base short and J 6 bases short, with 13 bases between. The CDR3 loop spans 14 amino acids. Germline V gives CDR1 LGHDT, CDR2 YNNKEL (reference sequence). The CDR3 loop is CASSQGRGLGEQYF. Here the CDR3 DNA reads TGTGCCAGCAGCCAAGGGAGGGGGCTAGGCGAGCAGTACTTC.

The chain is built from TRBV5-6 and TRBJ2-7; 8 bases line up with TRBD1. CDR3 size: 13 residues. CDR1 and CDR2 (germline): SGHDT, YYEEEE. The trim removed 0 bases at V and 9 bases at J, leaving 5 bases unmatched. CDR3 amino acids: CASSLGQGNRQYV. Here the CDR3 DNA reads TGTGCCAGCAGCTTGGGACAGGGGAATAGGCAGTACGTC.

In DNA form, the CDR3 reads TGTGCCAGCGGAGGAGTGTTTAATGAAAAACTGTTTTTT. Translated: CASGGVFNEKLFF. This chain links TRBV6-5 with TRBJ1-4; no clear D. V was cut by 8 bases and J by 4 bases, with 11 bases left in between. This CDR3 has 13 amino acids. Germline V gives CDR1 MNHEY, CDR2 SVGAGI.

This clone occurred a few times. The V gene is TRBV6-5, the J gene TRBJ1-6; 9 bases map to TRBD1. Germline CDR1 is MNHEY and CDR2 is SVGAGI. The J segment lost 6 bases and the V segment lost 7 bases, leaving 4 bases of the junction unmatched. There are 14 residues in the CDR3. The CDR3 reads CASIRTGANSPLHF. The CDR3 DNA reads TGTGCCAGCATTAGGACAGGGGCTAATTCACCCCTCCACTTT.

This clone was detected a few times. The CDR3 sequence: CASSSGQAGEKLFF. The CDR3 region has the DNA TGTGCCAGCAGCTCGGGACAGGCGGGCGAAAAACTGTTTTTT. The chain recombines TRBV7-9 with TRBJ1-4; 8 bases are a match to TRBD1. Germline CDR1 reads SEHNR; CDR2 reads FQNEAQ (reference sequence). V gave up 4 bases and J gave up 8 bases; unmatched junction bases: 6. The CDR3 covers 14 residues.

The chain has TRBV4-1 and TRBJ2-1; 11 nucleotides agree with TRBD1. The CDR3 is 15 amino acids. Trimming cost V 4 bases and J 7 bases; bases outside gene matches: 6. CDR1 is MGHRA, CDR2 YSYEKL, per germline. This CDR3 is CASSPGQGAWNEQFF. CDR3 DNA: TGCGCCAGCAGCCCAGGACAGGGGGCTTGGAATGAGCAGTTCTTC.

The CDR3 nucleotides are TGTGCCAGCAGTGAACAGCGGACAGATACGCAGTATTTT. It specifies CASSEQRTDTQYF. V and J are TRBV2 and TRBJ2-3; D possibly corresponds to TRBD2 (5 bases). The V gene lost 2 bases and the J gene lost 3 bases, with 6 bases spanning the gap. The CDR3 length is 13 residues. Germline CDR1 and CDR2: SNHLY and FYNNEI.

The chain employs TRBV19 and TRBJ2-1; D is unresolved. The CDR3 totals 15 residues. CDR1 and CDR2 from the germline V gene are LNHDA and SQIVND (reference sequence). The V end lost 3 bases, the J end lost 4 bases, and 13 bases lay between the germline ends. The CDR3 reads CASSIQVRKYNEQFF. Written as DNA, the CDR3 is TGTGCCAGTAGTATCCAGGTCCGCAAGTACAATGAGCAGTTCTTC.

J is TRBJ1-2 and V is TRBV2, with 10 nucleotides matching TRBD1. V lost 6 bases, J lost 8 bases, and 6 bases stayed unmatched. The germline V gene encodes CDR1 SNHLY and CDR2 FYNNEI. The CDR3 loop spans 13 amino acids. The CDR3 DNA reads TGTGCCAGCAGGATGACAGGGGGCCAGGGCTACACCTTC. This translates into CASRMTGGQGYTF. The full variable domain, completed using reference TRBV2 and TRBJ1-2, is EPEVTQTPSHQVTQMGQEVILRCVPISNHLYFYWYRQILGQKVEFLVSFYNNEISEKSEIFDDQFSVERPDGSNFTLKIRSTKLEDSAMYFCASRMTGGQGYTFGSGTRLTVV.

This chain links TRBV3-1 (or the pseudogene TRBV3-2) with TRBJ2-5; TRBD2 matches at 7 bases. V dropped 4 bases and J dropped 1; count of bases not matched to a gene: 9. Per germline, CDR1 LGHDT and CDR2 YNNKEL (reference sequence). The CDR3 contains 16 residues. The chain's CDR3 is CASSLRGGTVQETQYF. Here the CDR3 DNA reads TGTGCCAGCAGCCTGAGGGGAGGGACTGTCCAAGAGACCCAGTACTTC.

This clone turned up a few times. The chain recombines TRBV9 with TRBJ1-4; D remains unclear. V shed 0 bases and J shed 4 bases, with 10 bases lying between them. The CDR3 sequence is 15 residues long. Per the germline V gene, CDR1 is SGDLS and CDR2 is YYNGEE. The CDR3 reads CASSVGAGGNEKLFF. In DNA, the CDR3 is TGTGCCAGCAGCGTAGGGGCGGGAGGTAATGAAAAACTGTTTTTT.

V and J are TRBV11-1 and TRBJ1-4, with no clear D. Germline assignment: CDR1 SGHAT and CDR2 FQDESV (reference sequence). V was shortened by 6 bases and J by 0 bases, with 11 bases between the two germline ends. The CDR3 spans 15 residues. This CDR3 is CASREAGATNEKLFF. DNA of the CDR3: TGTGCCAGCAGGGAAGCGGGTGCAACTAATGAAAAACTGTTTTTT.

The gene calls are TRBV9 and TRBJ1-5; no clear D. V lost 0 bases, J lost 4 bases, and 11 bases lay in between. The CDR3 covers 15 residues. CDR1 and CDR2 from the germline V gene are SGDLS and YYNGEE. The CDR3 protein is CASSVGSQKNQPQHF. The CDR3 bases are TGTGCCAGCAGCGTAGGAAGCCAAAAGAATCAGCCCCAGCATTTT.

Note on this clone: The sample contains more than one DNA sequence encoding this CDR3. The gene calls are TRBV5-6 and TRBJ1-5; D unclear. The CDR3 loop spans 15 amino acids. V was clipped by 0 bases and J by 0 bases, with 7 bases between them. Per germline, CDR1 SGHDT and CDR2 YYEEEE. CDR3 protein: CASSLAGYSNQPQHF. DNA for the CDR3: TGTGCCAGCAGCTTGGCAGGCTATAGCAATCAGCCCCAGCATTTT.

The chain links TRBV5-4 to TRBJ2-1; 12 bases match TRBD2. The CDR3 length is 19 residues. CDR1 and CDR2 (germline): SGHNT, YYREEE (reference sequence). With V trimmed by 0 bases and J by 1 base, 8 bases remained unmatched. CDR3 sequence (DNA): TGTGCCAGCAGCTTGGTCGCTGGACTAGCGGGGAGTTCCTACAATGAGCAGTTCTTC. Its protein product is CASSLVAGLAGSSYNEQFF. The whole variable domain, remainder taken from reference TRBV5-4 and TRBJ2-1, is ETGVTQSPTHLIKTRGQQVTLRCSSQSGHNTVSWYQQALGQGPQFIFQYYREEENGRGNFPPRFSGLQFPNYSSELNVNALELDDSALYLCASSLVAGLAGSSYNEQFFGPGTRLTVL.

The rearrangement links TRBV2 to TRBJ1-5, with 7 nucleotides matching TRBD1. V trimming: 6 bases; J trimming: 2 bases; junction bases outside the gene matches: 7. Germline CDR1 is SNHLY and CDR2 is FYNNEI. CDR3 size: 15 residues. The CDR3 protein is CASRGTGAGNQPQHF. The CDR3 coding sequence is TGTGCCAGCAGGGGTACAGGGGCTGGCAATCAGCCCCAGCATTTT.

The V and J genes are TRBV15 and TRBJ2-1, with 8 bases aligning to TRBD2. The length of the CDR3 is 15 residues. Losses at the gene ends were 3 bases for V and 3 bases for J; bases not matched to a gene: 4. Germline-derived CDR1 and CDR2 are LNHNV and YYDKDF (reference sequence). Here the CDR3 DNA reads TGTGCCACCAGCAGTCGGGGGGGCGGCTACAATGAGCAGTTCTTC. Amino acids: CATSSRGGGYNEQFF.

The CDR3 nucleotides read TGTGCCAGCGGGGCCCCCCCGCAGCCCCAGCATTTT. Its translation is CASGAPPQPQHF. The rearrangement joins TRBV6-5 to TRBJ1-5, with a weak D call TRBD1 (5 bases). V dropped 8 bases and J dropped 7 bases, with 12 bases sitting between them. The V gene's germline CDR1 is MNHEY and CDR2 SVGAGI. CDR3 size: 12 residues.

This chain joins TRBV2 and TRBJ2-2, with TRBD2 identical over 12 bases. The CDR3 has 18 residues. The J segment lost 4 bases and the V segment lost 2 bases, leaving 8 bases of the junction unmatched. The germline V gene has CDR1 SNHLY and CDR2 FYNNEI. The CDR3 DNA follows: TGTGCCAGCAGTGAATTTAGGCTAGCGGGGGGGAGCACCGGGGAGCTGTTTTTT. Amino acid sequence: CASSEFRLAGGSTGELFF.

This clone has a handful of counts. The CDR3 bases are TGCAGCGTTGTTGCGGACTACGGATCAAGGCAGTACGTC. Its translation is CSVVADYGSRQYV. The chain carries TRBV29-1 and TRBJ2-7; D may be TRBD2 (6 bases). Looked up from germline, CDR1 is SQVTM and CDR2 is ANQGSEA. V lost 4 bases and J 9 bases, leaving 19 bases between the germline ends. This CDR3 spans 13 amino acids.